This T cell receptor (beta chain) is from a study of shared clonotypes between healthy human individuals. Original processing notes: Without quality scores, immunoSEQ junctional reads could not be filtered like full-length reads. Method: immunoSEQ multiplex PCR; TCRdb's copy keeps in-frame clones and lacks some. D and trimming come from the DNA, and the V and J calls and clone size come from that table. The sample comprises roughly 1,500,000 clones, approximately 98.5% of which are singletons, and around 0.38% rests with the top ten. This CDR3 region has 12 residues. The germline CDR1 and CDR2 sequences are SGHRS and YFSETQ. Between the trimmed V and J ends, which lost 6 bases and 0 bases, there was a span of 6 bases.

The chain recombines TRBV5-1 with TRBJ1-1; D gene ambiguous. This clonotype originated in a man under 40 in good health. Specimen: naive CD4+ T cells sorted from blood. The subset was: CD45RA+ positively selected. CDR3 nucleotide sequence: TGCGCCAGCAATGGAATGAACACTGAAGCTTTCTTT. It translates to CASNGMNTEAFF.